These T cell receptor beta chains were read from a single sample in a study of T cell responses to AZD1222 COVID-19 vaccine. Using immunoSEQ multiplex PCR, the repertoire was profiled, and TCRdb retains in-frame clones only, with some absent. The data show some 180,000 clones, 92% seen once. The specimen comprised peripheral blood, sampled on day 0 of AZD1222 vaccination. These receptors all stem from an adult in good health. Each CDR3 is given with its conserved first and last residue. Fields, in order: clone size, J gene, D gene, V gene, CDR3 DNA, CDR3 protein. A D gene is named only where the DNA matches it firmly. The size field is filled for only some rows; it gives once, few, many or a size class.

.,TRBJ1-5,.,TRBV28,TGTGCCAGCAGTTTATCGACAACCCTAAATCAGCCCCAGCATTTT,CASSLSTTLNQPQHF
once,TRBJ2-7,.,TRBV6-1,TGTGCCAGCAGTGAGAGGCTCTACGAGCAGTACTTC,CASSERLYEQYF
.,TRBJ1-2,TRBD1,TRBV19,TGTGCCAGTCCGGACAGGGCGGGGGGCTACACCTTC,CASPDRAGGYTF
.,TRBJ1-2,.,TRBV5-1,TGCGCCAGCACCCGGACACCCCGCACCCCTTATGGCTACACCTTC,CASTRTPRTPYGYTF
.,TRBJ1-4,.,TRBV7-2,TGTGCCAGCAGCTGGCAGGTGTCAACTAATGAAAAACTGTTTTTT,CASSWQVSTNEKLFF
.,TRBJ1-4,.,TRBV2,TGTGCCAGCAGGAGCTTCGGGGCTAATGAAAAACTGTTTTTT,CASRSFGANEKLFF
.,TRBJ1-5,TRBD1,TRBV10-3,TGTGCCATCAGGCAGGGGGCGGCAGGTCAGCCCCAGCATTTT,CAIRQGAAGQPQHF
.,TRBJ2-5,.,TRBV15,TGTGCCACCAGCGTTGGTGAGACCCAGTACTTC,CATSVGETQYF
.,TRBJ1-1,.,TRBV7-9,TGTGCCAGCAGCTTCCGACCACGGGACACTGAAGCTTTCTTT,CASSFRPRDTEAFF
.,TRBJ1-2,.,TRBV9,TGTGCCAGCAGCCTCAGGGGAGATGGCTACACCTTC,CASSLRGDGYTF
.,TRBJ1-1,.,TRBV6-5,TGTGCCAGCATGGGAGAACGACCCTTGAACACTGAAGCTTTCTTT,CASMGERPLNTEAFF
.,TRBJ1-2,TRBD1,TRBV27,TGTGCCAGCAGCGCCTACGGGGACAGGTATAACTATGGCTACACCTTC,CASSAYGDRYNYGYTF
.,TRBJ1-2,.,TRBV6-6,TGTGCCAGCCTCGAGGGGGGTGTGGGCTATGGCTACACCTTC,CASLEGGVGYGYTF
once,TRBJ2-1,.,TRBV6-1,TGTGCCAGCAGTGCCCGGGTTGGGGGACATGCCTACAATGAGCAGTTCTTC,CASSARVGGHAYNEQFF
once,TRBJ1-2,.,TRBV7-2,TGTGCCAGCAGCTTTGACGGAGTCTATGGCTACACCTTC,CASSFDGVYGYTF
once,TRBJ1-3,TRBD1,TRBV28,TGTGCCAGCAGATCCGACAGGGTCCCTGGAAACACCATATATTTT,CASRSDRVPGNTIYF
.,TRBJ1-4,TRBD1,TRBV7-9,TGTGCCAGCAGCGCCAGACCGACAGGGGGCGGGTTTCTAAGCGAAAAACTGTTTTTT,CASSARPTGGGFLSEKLFF
.,TRBJ2-1,TRBD1,TRBV7-3,TGTGCCAGCAGCTTTACAGGGGTCTCCTACAATGAGCAGTTCTTC,CASSFTGVSYNEQFF
.,TRBJ1-2,TRBD1,TRBV18,TGTGCCAGCTCACAGACAGGGGGCGTTGGTGGCTACACCTTC,CASSQTGGVGGYTF
.,TRBJ1-6,TRBD1,TRBV6-5,TGTGCCAGCCGAGACGGGACAGGGTCATCACCCCTCCACTTT,CASRDGTGSSPLHF
.,TRBJ1-6,.,TRBV30,TGTGCCGCAGGACTGCCGAGCTCCTATAATTCACCCCTCCACTTT,CAAGLPSSYNSPLHF
.,TRBJ1-6,.,TRBV30,TGTGCCTGGAATAGGGGCAGGGCAGCCTATAATTCACCCCTCCACTTT,CAWNRGRAAYNSPLHF
.,TRBJ1-2,TRBD1,TRBV2,TGTGCCACCTTGACAGGGGCCGCCATCTATGGCTACACCTTC,CATLTGAAIYGYTF
once,TRBJ1-5,.,TRBV6-5,TGTGCCAGCAGTTCTGGGCTGGGCAATCAGCCCCAGCATTTT,CASSSGLGNQPQHF
.,TRBJ2-2,.,TRBV19,TGTGCCAGTAGTTCTGCCGGGGAGCTGTTTTTT,CASSSAGELFF
.,TRBJ1-4,.,TRBV7-9,TGTGCCAGCAATTATGCCGGGGGAAATGAAAAACTGTTTTTT,CASNYAGGNEKLFF
.,TRBJ1-2,.,TRBV18,TGTGCCAGCTCACCGTGGGGAGAGGGCGGCTACACCTTC,CASSPWGEGGYTF
.,TRBJ1-2,.,TRBV29-1,TGCAGCGTTGGGACCGGGGGGAACTATGGCTACACCTTC,CSVGTGGNYGYTF
.,TRBJ2-1,.,TRBV9,TGTGCCAGCAGCGTAACGGGCGGGGATCACAATGAGCAGTTCTTC,CASSVTGGDHNEQFF
.,TRBJ1-1,.,TRBV6-4,TGTGCCAGCAGAGGACAGATGAACACTGAAGCTTTCTTT,CASRGQMNTEAFF
.,TRBJ1-6,.,TRBV28,TGTGCCAGCAGCCCACTATTTAATTCACCCCTCCACTTT,CASSPLFNSPLHF
.,TRBJ2-7,.,TRBV3-1/TRBV3-2,TGTGCCAGCAGCCCACAGGGCCCAGTGGAGCAGTACTTC,CASSPQGPVEQYF
.,TRBJ1-2,.,TRBV18,TGTGCCAGCTCACCACGGACACCCAACTATGGCTACACCTTC,CASSPRTPNYGYTF
once,TRBJ2-5,TRBD2,TRBV5-4,TGTGCCAGCAGCCGCCTTAGCGGGGGAGAGACCCAGTACTTC,CASSRLSGGETQYF
.,TRBJ1-3,.,TRBV19,TGTGCCAGTGCCCGAGGGGGCTCTGGAAACACCATATATTTT,CASARGGSGNTIYF
.,TRBJ2-2,TRBD1,TRBV5-1,TGCGCCAGCAGCCATCAGGGGGACGGGGAGCTGTTTTTT,CASSHQGDGELFF
few,TRBJ2-7,TRBD1,TRBV9,TGTGCCAGCAGCGTAGGGGACAGCTCCTACGAGCAGTACTTC,CASSVGDSSYEQYF
.,TRBJ2-2,.,TRBV3-1/TRBV3-2,TGTGCCAGCAGCCAAGCTGGGGGGGAGCTGTTTTTT,CASSQAGGELFF
.,TRBJ1-2,TRBD1,TRBV9,TGTGCCAGCAGCGTGGGGGACAGGGGACTTAACTATGGCTACACCTTC,CASSVGDRGLNYGYTF
.,TRBJ2-7,.,TRBV18,TGTGCCAGCTCACTTCGCGGTGGGGGGCCTGACTACGAGCAGTACTTC,CASSLRGGGPDYEQYF
.,TRBJ2-5,TRBD2,TRBV5-1,TGCGCCAGTGGCCTCGGGCGGGGGGGCCGAGAGACCCAGTACTTC,CASGLGRGGRETQYF
.,TRBJ2-1,.,TRBV7-9,TGTGCCAGCCGGCAGGGGTCGAGCTCCTACAATGAGCAGTTCTTC,CASRQGSSSYNEQFF
.,TRBJ1-1,.,TRBV19,TGTGCCAGTGGGGTGAGAGTGACTTTT,CASGVRVTF
.,TRBJ1-1,.,TRBV5-1,TGCGCCAGCAGCTTGGAGACGCGCCACACTGAAGCTTTCTTT,CASSLETRHTEAFF
.,TRBJ1-2,.,TRBV7-2,TGTGCCAGCAGCTTAGCCATACAGGGTGCCTATGGCTACACCTTC,CASSLAIQGAYGYTF
.,TRBJ2-3,.,TRBV19,TGTGCCAGTAGTATCTCGGGTCAGGGCGCAGATACGCAGTATTTT,CASSISGQGADTQYF
.,TRBJ1-6,TRBD1,TRBV5-4,TGTGCCAGCAGCCCGGGTAGGCAGGGACAGGGTAATTCACCCCTCCACTTT,CASSPGRQGQGNSPLHF
.,TRBJ1-1,.,TRBV5-6,TGTGCCAGCAGCTCGTTAGGTGAAGCTTTCTTT,CASSSLGEAFF
.,TRBJ1-4,TRBD1,TRBV19,TGTGCCAGTAGTAGAGGACAGGTCTCTAATGAAAAACTGTTTTTT,CASSRGQVSNEKLFF
.,TRBJ2-7,.,TRBV7-9,TGTGCCAGCAACGGCGGAGCCTACGAGCAGTACTTC,CASNGGAYEQYF
.,TRBJ1-2,.,TRBV9,TGTGCCAGCAGCGTAGATGGGGAGGTTAACTATGGCTACACCTTC,CASSVDGEVNYGYTF
.,TRBJ2-1,TRBD2,TRBV28,TGTGCCAGCGTGCGGGGGGCGACCTCCTACAATGAGCAGTTCTTC,CASVRGATSYNEQFF
.,TRBJ2-5,.,TRBV7-3,TGTGCCAGCAGCAGGGCGGATAAAGAGACCCAGTACTTC,CASSRADKETQYF
.,TRBJ2-7,TRBD2,TRBV27,TGTGCCAGCAGTTGTGAGGTGGGACTAGCCCGTTGCGAGCAGTACTTC,CASSCEVGLARCEQYF
.,TRBJ2-3,TRBD1,TRBV12-3/TRBV12-4,TGTGCCAGCAGCTGGACAGGCGAGGATACGCAGTATTTT,CASSWTGEDTQYF
.,TRBJ2-2,.,TRBV5-1,TGCGCCAGCAGCTTGCGGGAGACACTAAACACCGGGGAGCTGTTTTTT,CASSLRETLNTGELFF